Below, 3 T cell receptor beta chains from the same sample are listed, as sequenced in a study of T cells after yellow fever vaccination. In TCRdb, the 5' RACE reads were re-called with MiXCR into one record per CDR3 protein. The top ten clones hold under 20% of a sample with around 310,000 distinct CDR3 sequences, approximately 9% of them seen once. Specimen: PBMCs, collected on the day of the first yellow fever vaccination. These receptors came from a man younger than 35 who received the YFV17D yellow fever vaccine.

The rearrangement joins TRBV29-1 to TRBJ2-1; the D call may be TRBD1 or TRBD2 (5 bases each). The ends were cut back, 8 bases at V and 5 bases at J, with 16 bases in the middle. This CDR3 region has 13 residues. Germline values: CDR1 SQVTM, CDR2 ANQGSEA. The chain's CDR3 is CSSGAHSHNEQFF. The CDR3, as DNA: TGCAGCTCCGGGGCACACAGCCACAATGAGCAGTTCTTC.

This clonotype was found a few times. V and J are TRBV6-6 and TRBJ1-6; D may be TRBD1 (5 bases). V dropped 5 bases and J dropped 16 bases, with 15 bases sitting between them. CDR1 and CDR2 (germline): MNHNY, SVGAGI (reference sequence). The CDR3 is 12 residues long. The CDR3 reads CASSPGGRALHF. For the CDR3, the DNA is TGTGCCAGCAGTCCCGGGGGGAGGGCGCTCCACTTT.

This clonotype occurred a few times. CDR3 in amino acids: CASSFQVNNEQFF. CDR3 DNA sequence: TGCGCCAGCAGCTTTCAGGTGAACAATGAGCAGTTCTTC. The V gene is TRBV5-1, the J gene TRBJ2-1; D unresolved. The germline CDR1 and CDR2 sequences are SGHRS and YFSETQ. This CDR3 comprises 13 residues. Trimming removed 2 bases from V and 5 bases from J, with 8 bases in between.